The 28 T cell receptor beta chains presented below share a single source sample, sequenced in a study of CD8 T cells in ankylosing spondylitis. TCRdb used MiXCR to reprocess the 5' RACE reads, holding one entry per CDR3 protein. The sample includes a few hundred thousand distinct CDR3 sequences, around 10% of them seen just once. Sequencing was carried out using blood, either unsorted or a sorted T cell fraction (not recorded which). The receptors come from a female donor with ankylosing spondylitis or in good health (not recorded which).

Only a few counts were recorded for this clonotype. The chain joins TRBV5-1 to TRBJ2-1; D ambiguous. The CDR3 length is 13 residues. The germline V and J ends were trimmed by 2 bases and 4 bases, with 7 bases remaining between them. Germline V gene data show CDR1 as SGHRS and CDR2 as YFSETQ. CDR3 sequence reads: CASSFAGYNEQFF. The DNA for the CDR3 is TGCGCCAGCAGCTTCGCAGGATACAATGAGCAGTTCTTC.

J is TRBJ1-5 and V is TRBV30, with 10 bases that match TRBD1. This CDR3 has 13 residues. The junction had 1 base not matched to a gene; V was cut back by 3 bases and J by 5 bases. In germline, CDR1 is GTSNPN, CDR2 SVGIG (reference sequence). Here the CDR3 DNA reads TGTGCCTGGAGCGGGACAGGGGATCAGCCCCAGCATTTT. Translation: CAWSGTGDQPQHF.

The chain has TRBV4-2 and TRBJ2-2, with D perhaps being TRBD1 or TRBD2 (5 bases each). This CDR3 has 14 amino acids. CDR1 is LGHNA, CDR2 YNFKEQ, per germline. Trimming stripped 4 bases from V and 3 bases from J, with 9 bases between. CDR3 coding DNA: TGTGCCAGCAGCCCGGGGACCTACACCGGGGAGCTGTTTTTT. Residues: CASSPGTYTGELFF.

This clonotype was detected many times. CDR3 nucleotides: TGCGCCAGCAGCTTGTTGGCAAACATGAACACTGAAGCTTTCTTT. Translation: CASSLLANMNTEAFF. J is TRBJ1-1 and V is TRBV5-1; no clear D gene. This CDR3 spans 15 amino acids. Germline CDR1 SGHRS, CDR2 YFSETQ. Trimming shortened V by 1 base and J by 0 bases, and 10 bases separated the two germline ends.

This clonotype has a count of ten or more. The V gene is TRBV28, the J gene TRBJ2-3; D gene uncertain. The CDR3 is 16 residues long. CDR1 and CDR2 (germline): MDHEN, SYDVKM. V was cut by 0 bases and J by 4 bases, with 14 bases left in between. The CDR3 nucleotides are TGTGCCAGCAGTTTATGGGGGAATGAGGTCCCAGATACGCAGTATTTT. It yields the protein CASSLWGNEVPDTQYF.

This clonotype was observed many times. The chain is built from TRBV5-1 and TRBJ2-3, with 7 bases that match TRBD1. The germline V gene encodes CDR1 SGHRS and CDR2 YFSETQ. V lost 2 bases, J lost 0 bases, and 0 bases stayed unmatched. The CDR3 is 14 amino acids. The CDR3 DNA sequence: TGCGCCAGCAGCTTACAGGGGAGCACAGATACGCAGTATTTT. Translated, it gives CASSLQGSTDTQYF.

There are many counts of this clonotype. V and J are TRBV5-5 and TRBJ2-3, with D perhaps TRBD2 (5 bases). There are 16 residues in the CDR3. The germline CDR1 and CDR2 sequences are SGHKS and YYEKEE (reference sequence). Trimming took off 2 bases at V and 0 bases at J, with 13 bases between the two ends. CDR3 sequence reads: CASSFTRAGSTDTQYF. The CDR3 DNA is TGTGCCAGCAGCTTCACTAGGGCCGGTAGCACAGATACGCAGTATTTT. Combining the CDR3 with reference TRBV5-5 and TRBJ2-3 gives the whole variable domain DAGVTQSPTHLIKTRGQQVTLRCSPISGHKSVSWYQQVLGQGPQFIFQYYEKEERGRGNFPDRFSARQFPNYSSELNVNALLLGDSALYLCASSFTRAGSTDTQYFGPGTRLTVL.

The chain employs TRBV5-1 and TRBJ2-7; D gene unclear. This CDR3 has 13 amino acids. Germline V gene sequence: CDR1 SGHRS, CDR2 YFSETQ. V lost 1 base and J lost 2, with 7 bases in between. In DNA, the CDR3 is TGCGCCAGCAGCTTGAATGAGGCCTACGAGCAGTACTTC. This gives the protein CASSLNEAYEQYF.

J is TRBJ2-7 and V is TRBV20-1, with D unclear. From germline, CDR1 is DFQATT and CDR2 SNEGSKA (reference sequence). V lost 5 bases, J lost 5 bases, and 13 bases lay in between. The CDR3 runs to 12 residues. The CDR3 is CSAGVVSNEQYF. In DNA, the CDR3 is TGCAGTGCTGGGGTAGTTTCCAACGAGCAGTACTTC.

This clonotype was seen at least ten times. The chain has TRBV20-1 and TRBJ1-5; perhaps TRBD1 as D (6 bases). The V end lost 3 bases, the J end lost 0 bases, and 12 bases lay between the germline ends. Germline CDR1 is DFQATT and CDR2 is SNEGSKA (reference sequence). The CDR3 extends over 15 amino acids. The CDR3 nucleotides are TGCAGTGCTAGGTCAGGGGCCCATAGCAATCAGCCCCAGCATTTT. It is translated as CSARSGAHSNQPQHF.

In its sample, this clonotype was seen a few times. The chain is built from TRBV10-3 and TRBJ1-2; D gene unclear. CDR3 length: 15 residues. The germline CDR1 and CDR2 sequences are ENHRY and SYGVKD. Deletions cut 2 bases from V and 3 bases from J, with 13 bases between. The DNA of the CDR3 is TGTGCCATCAGTGAGCCTGTGGGTAGTCACTATGGCTACACCTTC. Translated, it gives CAISEPVGSHYGYTF.

A few counts support this clonotype. The rearrangement joins TRBV10-2 to TRBJ2-3, with 8 bases lining up with TRBD2. V lost 0 bases to trimming and J lost 4 bases; unmatched junction nucleotides: 9. The CDR3 is 17 amino acids. Germline V gene data show CDR1 as WSHSY and CDR2 as SAAADI. This CDR3 reads CASSESRGSGASDTQYF. In DNA, the CDR3 is TGCGCCAGCAGTGAGTCAAGGGGTAGCGGGGCGTCAGATACGCAGTATTTT.

This clonotype was detected only a few times. The chain carries TRBV7-2 and TRBJ2-7; D is unclear. Germline V gene data show CDR1 as SGHTA and CDR2 as FQGNSA. The CDR3 loop spans 13 amino acids. Trimming left V 1 base short and J 6 bases short, with 10 bases between. CDR3 nucleotide sequence: TGTGCCAGCAGCTTAGGGTGGCGAGGCGAGCAGTACTTC. As protein: CASSLGWRGEQYF.

With respect to this clonotype: A single base separates this from a much larger clone, so it may be a read error. The V call is TRBV3-1, the J call TRBJ2-7, with D uncertain. Germline values: CDR1 LGHDT, CDR2 YNNKEL (reference sequence). CDR3 length equals 13 residues. The CDR3 DNA reads TGTGCCAGCACCCAAGCAAAAAGCTACGAGCAGTACTTC. This sequence encodes CASTQAKSYEQYF.

This clonotype was recorded at least ten times. The rearrangement links TRBV5-1 to TRBJ1-1, with TRBD1 as a possible D gene (6 bases). Per the germline V gene, CDR1 is SGHRS and CDR2 is YFSETQ. The CDR3 runs 17 residues. V gave up 3 bases and J gave up 1 base, with 19 bases separating them. This CDR3 is CASSYDQGRGGNTEAFF. The CDR3 DNA sequence: TGCGCCAGCAGCTACGACCAAGGCAGGGGAGGGAACACTGAAGCTTTCTTT.

This clonotype has at least ten counts. The chain carries TRBV29-1 and TRBJ1-5; no clear D gene. The CDR3 totals 12 residues. The ends were cut back, 7 bases at V and 4 bases at J, with 11 bases in the middle. Germline V gene sequence: CDR1 SQVTM, CDR2 ANQGSEA. This chain's CDR3 is CSAKKANQPQHF. For the CDR3, the DNA is TGCAGCGCAAAGAAGGCTAATCAGCCCCAGCATTTT.

At least ten counts were recorded for this clonotype. This chain joins TRBV12-3 or TRBV12-4 and TRBJ1-4; D is ambiguous. V gave up 6 bases and J gave up 7 bases, with 18 bases separating them. CDR3 length: 15 residues. CDR3: CASSPPGREGEKLFF. The CDR3, as DNA: TGTGCCAGCAGCCCCCCGGGGAGGGAAGGTGAAAAACTGTTTTTT.

The CDR3 loop reads CASSPGTAISPGELFF. The CDR3 DNA is TGTGCCAGCAGCCCCGGGACCGCGATTTCCCCGGGGGAGCTGTTTTTT. This chain joins TRBV5-5 and TRBJ2-2; either TRBD1 or TRBD2 may supply D (5 bases each). The germline V and J ends were trimmed by 4 bases and 8 bases, with 21 bases remaining between them. Germline values: CDR1 SGHKS, CDR2 YYEKEE (reference sequence). This CDR3 has 16 amino acids.

The chain links TRBV7-2 to TRBJ2-7; D possibly corresponds to TRBD1 (6 bases). This CDR3 comprises 14 residues. Germline values: CDR1 SGHTA, CDR2 FQGNSA. V dropped 2 bases and J dropped 2 bases, with 10 bases sitting between them. The CDR3: CASSLSQGPYEQYF. As DNA, the CDR3 is TGTGCCAGCAGCTTAAGCCAGGGGCCCTACGAGCAGTACTTC.

This clonotype was seen only a few times. The gene calls are TRBV4-3 and TRBJ2-7; 11 nucleotides line up with TRBD2. V was pared by 1 base and J by 6 bases, with 5 bases of the junction left unmatched. Germline V CDR1 and CDR2: LGHNA, YSLEER. The CDR3 spans 15 residues. CDR3 nucleotides: TGCGCCAGCAGCCAAGGACTAGCGGGACGAGGCGAGCAGTACTTC. It encodes CASSQGLAGRGEQYF.

The table lists this clonotype with many counts. The V gene is TRBV20-1, the J gene TRBJ1-1; D remains unclear. This CDR3 contains 14 residues. V was shortened by 3 bases and J by 5 bases, with 16 bases between the two germline ends. Germline lookup yields CDR1 DFQATT and CDR2 SNEGSKA (reference sequence). Here the CDR3 DNA reads TGCAGTGCTAGGGCCGCCTCCGACGCGACTGAAGCTTTCTTT. Encoded protein: CSARAASDATEAFF.

This clonotype has a handful of counts. The V call is TRBV5-1, the J call TRBJ2-5, with D possibly TRBD1 on 6 matching bases. Per the germline V gene, CDR1 is SGHRS and CDR2 is YFSETQ. V was trimmed by 2 bases and J by 5 bases, leaving 19 bases between them. The CDR3 is 16 amino acids. The CDR3 spells CASSLTAFQGLETQYF. DNA of the CDR3: TGCGCCAGCAGCTTAACTGCTTTTCAGGGGTTGGAGACCCAGTACTTC.

This clonotype has ten or more counts. The J gene is TRBJ1-3, the V gene TRBV12-3 or TRBV12-4, with D perhaps TRBD1 (6 bases). The CDR3 has 14 residues. V dropped 6 bases and J dropped 0 bases, with 9 bases sitting between them. The CDR3 nucleotides are TGTGCCAGCAGATCGACAGGCTCTGGAAACACCATATATTTT. Amino acid sequence: CASRSTGSGNTIYF.

This clonotype was counted many times. This rearrangement joins TRBV20-1 to TRBJ2-1; D could derive from TRBD1 or TRBD2 (6 bases each). In germline, CDR1 is DFQATT, CDR2 SNEGSKA (reference sequence). Trimming pared 5 bases from V and 8 bases from J, leaving 19 bases between. The length of the CDR3 is 14 residues. The chain's CDR3 is CSARGTLFWDEQFF. As DNA, the CDR3 is TGCAGTGCTCGCGGGACACTATTTTGGGATGAGCAGTTCTTC.

This clonotype came up a few times. The rearrangement uses TRBV19 and TRBJ2-1; D is undetermined. The CDR3 contains 13 residues. Trimming left V 3 bases short and J 4 bases short, with 7 bases between. The V gene's germline CDR1 is LNHDA and CDR2 SQIVND (reference sequence). CDR3: CASSMSPYNEQFF. In DNA, the CDR3 is TGTGCCAGTAGTATGAGCCCTTACAATGAGCAGTTCTTC.

Many counts were recorded for this clonotype. V gene TRBV20-1 combines with J gene TRBJ2-7, with TRBD2 as a possible D gene (6 bases). The CDR3 has 14 residues. V was pared by 3 bases and J by 4 bases, with 16 bases between. CDR1 and CDR2 (germline): DFQATT, SNEGSKA (reference sequence). This chain's CDR3 is CSARVAAGPYEQYF. The CDR3 DNA is TGCAGTGCTAGGGTTGCGGCGGGACCTTACGAGCAGTACTTC.

This clonotype was counted ten times or more. The V and J genes are TRBV5-1 and TRBJ2-1; D may correspond to TRBD1 or TRBD2 (6 bases each). V was cut by 3 bases and J by 8 bases, with 9 bases left in between. The CDR3 totals 12 residues. Germline CDR1 SGHRS, CDR2 YFSETQ. In DNA form, the CDR3 reads TGCGCCAGCAGCTCAAGGGGGGATGAGCAGTTCTTC. This gives the protein CASSSRGDEQFF.

This clonotype was seen ten or more times. The J gene is TRBJ2-2, the V gene TRBV10-3, with D tentatively TRBD2 (5 bases). Germline assignment: CDR1 ENHRY and CDR2 SYGVKD. V lost 3 bases to trimming and J lost 8 bases, with 19 bases between them. This CDR3 contains 16 residues. The DNA for the CDR3 is TGTGCCATCAGTGACAGGCCCTCTAGCACCGGAGGGGAGCTGTTTTTT. Translating gives CAISDRPSSTGGELFF.